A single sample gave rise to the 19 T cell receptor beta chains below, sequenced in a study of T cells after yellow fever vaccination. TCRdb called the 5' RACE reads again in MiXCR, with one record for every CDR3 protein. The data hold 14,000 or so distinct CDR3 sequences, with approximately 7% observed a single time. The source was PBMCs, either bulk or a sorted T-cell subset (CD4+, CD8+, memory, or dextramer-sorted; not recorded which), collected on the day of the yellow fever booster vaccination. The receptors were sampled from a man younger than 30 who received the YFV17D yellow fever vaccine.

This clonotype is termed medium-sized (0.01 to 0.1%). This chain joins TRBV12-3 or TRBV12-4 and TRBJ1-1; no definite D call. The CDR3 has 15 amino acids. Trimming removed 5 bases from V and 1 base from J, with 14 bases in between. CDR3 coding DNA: TGTGCCAGCAGTCCACACCGACAATCGAACACTGAAGCTTTCTTT. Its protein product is CASSPHRQSNTEAFF.

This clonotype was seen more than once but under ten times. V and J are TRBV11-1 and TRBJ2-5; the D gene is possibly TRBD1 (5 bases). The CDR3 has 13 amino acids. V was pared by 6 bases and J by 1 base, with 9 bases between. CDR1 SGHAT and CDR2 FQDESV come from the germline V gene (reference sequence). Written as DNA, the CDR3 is TGTGCCAGCAGTCAAGGGGCCCAAGAGACCCAGTACTTC. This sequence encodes CASSQGAQETQYF.

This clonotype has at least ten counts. The CDR3 is CATFPYEQYV. CDR3 in DNA: TGTGCCACCTTTCCCTACGAGCAGTACGTC. V gene TRBV27 combines with J gene TRBJ2-7; D not certain. Germline loops: CDR1 MNHEY, CDR2 SMNVEV (reference sequence). The CDR3 spans 10 residues. Trimming removed 10 bases from V and 2 bases from J, with 6 bases in between.

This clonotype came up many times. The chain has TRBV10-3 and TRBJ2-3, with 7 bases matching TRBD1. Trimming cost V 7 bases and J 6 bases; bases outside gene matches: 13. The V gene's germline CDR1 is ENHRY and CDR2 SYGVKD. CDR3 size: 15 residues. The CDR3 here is CAITPGQGVTDTQYF. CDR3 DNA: TGTGCCATCACCCCTGGGCAGGGGGTAACGGATACGCAGTATTTT.

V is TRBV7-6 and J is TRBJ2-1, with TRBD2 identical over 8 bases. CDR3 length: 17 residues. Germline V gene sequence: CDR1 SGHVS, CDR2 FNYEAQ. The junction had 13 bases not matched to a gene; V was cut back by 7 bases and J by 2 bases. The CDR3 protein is CASIKSLGGAAYNEQFF. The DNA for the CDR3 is TGTGCCAGCATCAAGTCACTCGGGGGGGCCGCCTACAATGAGCAGTTCTTC. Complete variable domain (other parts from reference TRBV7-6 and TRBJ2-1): GAGVSQSPRYKVTKRGQDVALRCDPISGHVSLYWYRQALGQGPEFLTYFNYEAQQDKSGLPNDRFSAERPEGSISTLTIQRTEQRDSAMYRCASIKSLGGAAYNEQFFGPGTRLTVL.

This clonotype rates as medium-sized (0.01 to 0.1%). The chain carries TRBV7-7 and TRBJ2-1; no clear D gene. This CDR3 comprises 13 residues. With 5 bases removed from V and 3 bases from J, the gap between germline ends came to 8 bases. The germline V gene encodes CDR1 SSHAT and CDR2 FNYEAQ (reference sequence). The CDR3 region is CASSPDGYNEQFF. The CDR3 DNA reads TGTGCCAGCAGCCCGGACGGCTACAATGAGCAGTTCTTC.

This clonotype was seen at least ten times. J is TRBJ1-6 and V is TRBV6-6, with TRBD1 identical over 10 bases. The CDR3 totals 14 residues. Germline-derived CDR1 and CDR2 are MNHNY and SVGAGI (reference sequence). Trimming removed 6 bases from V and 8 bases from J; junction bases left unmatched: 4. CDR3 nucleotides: TGTGCCAGCAGACCCGGGACAGGGGATTCACCCCTCCACTTT. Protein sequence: CASRPGTGDSPLHF.

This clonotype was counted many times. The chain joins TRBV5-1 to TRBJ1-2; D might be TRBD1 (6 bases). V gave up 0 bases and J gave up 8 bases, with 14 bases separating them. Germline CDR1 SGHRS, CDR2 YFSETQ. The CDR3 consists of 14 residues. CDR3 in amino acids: CASSLASQGYGYTF. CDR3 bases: TGCGCCAGCAGCTTGGCCTCACAGGGTTACGGCTACACCTTC.

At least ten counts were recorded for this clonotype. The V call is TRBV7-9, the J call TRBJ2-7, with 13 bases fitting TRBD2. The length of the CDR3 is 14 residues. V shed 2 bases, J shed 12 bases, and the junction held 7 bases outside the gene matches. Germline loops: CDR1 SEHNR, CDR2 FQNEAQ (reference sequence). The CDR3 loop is CASSLNGGLAGLYF. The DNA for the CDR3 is TGTGCCAGCAGCTTAAACGGGGGACTAGCGGGGCTGTACTTC.

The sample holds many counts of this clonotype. In DNA, the CDR3 is TGTGCCAGTAGCCCGAGTAGCAGGGGGTCGGATACGCAGTATTTT. This gives the protein CASSPSSRGSDTQYF. V is TRBV19 and J is TRBJ2-3; 7 nucleotides agree with TRBD1. Germline values: CDR1 LNHDA, CDR2 SQIVND (reference sequence). The J segment lost 6 bases and the V segment lost 6 bases, leaving 12 bases of the junction unmatched. The CDR3 is 15 amino acids.

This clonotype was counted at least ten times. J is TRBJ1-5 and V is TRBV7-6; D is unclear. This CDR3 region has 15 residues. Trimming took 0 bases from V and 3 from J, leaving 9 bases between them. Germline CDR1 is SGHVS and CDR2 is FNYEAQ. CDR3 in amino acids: CASSLASGFNQPQHF. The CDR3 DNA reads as TGTGCCAGCAGCTTAGCGTCGGGGTTCAATCAGCCCCAGCATTTT.

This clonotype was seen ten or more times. The CDR3 is CASSRQGTYEQYF. Written as DNA, the CDR3 is TGTGCCAGCAGCCGACAGGGGACCTACGAGCAGTACTTC. This sequence joins TRBV7-2 and TRBJ2-7; 8 bases fit TRBD1. Germline V gene lookup returns CDR1 SGHTA and CDR2 FQGNSA. The CDR3 is 13 amino acids. J lost 2 bases, V lost 5 bases, and 2 bases had no gene match.

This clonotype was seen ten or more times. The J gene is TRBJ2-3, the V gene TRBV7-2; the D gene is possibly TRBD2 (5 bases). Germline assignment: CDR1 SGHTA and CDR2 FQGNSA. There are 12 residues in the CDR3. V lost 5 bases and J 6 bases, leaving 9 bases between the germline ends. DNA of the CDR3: TGTGCCAGCAGCCGACCGGGGGATACGCAGTATTTT. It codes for CASSRPGDTQYF.

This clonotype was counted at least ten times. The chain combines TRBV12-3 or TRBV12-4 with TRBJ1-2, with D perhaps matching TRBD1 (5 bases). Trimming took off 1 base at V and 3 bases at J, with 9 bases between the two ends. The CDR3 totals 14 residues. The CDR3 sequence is CASSLDGTDYGYTF. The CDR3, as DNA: TGTGCCAGCAGTTTAGACGGGACGGACTATGGCTACACCTTC.

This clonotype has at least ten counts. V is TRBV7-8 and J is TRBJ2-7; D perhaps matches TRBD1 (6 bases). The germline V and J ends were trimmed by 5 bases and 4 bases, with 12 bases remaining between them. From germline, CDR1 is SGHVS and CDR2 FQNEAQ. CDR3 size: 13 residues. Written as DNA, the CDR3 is TGTGCCAGCAGCCGGGACATGTGGTACGAGCAGTACTTC. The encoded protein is CASSRDMWYEQYF.

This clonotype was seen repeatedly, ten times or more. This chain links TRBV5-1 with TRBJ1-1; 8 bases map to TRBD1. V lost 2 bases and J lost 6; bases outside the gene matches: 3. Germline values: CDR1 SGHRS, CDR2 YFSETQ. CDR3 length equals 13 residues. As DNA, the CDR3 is TGCGCCAGCAGCTTCCAGGGGGCTCCTGAAGCTTTCTTT. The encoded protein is CASSFQGAPEAFF.

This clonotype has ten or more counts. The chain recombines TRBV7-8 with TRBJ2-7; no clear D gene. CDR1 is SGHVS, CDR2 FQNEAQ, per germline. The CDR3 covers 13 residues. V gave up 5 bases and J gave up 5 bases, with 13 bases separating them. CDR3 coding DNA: TGTGCCAGCAGCCCCCCTGTCCGGGACGAGCAGTACTTC. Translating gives CASSPPVRDEQYF.

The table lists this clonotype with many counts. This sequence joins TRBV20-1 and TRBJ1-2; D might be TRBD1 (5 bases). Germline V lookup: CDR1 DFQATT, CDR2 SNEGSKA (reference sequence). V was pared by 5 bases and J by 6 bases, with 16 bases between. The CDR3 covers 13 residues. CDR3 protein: CSAVRVDINGYTF. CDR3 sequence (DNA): TGCAGTGCTGTCAGGGTTGACATTAATGGCTACACCTTC.

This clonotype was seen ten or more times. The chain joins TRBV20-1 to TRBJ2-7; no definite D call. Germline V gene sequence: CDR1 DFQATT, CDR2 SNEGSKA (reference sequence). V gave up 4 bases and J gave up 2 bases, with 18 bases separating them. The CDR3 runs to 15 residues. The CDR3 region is CSAIAGSMATYEQYF. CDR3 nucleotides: TGCAGTGCTATAGCCGGCTCGATGGCCACCTACGAGCAGTACTTC.